The clone carrying this TCR beta chain has at least ten counts. The source of the sample is a study of CD8 T cells in ankylosing spondylitis. TCRdb fed the 5' RACE reads into MiXCR, producing one record per CDR3 protein. The sample holds roughly 220,000 distinct CDR3 sequences, roughly 10% seen once. This CDR3 has 14 amino acids. Germline V gene lookup returns CDR1 SGHTA and CDR2 FQGNSA. The ends were cut back, 2 bases at V and 2 bases at J, with 10 bases in the middle. This clonotype originated in a male donor with ankylosing spondylitis or in good health (not recorded which). Source material: blood, either unsorted or a sorted T cell fraction (not recorded which). The chain has TRBV7-2 and TRBJ2-7; maybe TRBD1 (5 bases). CDR3 region: CASSLKQGTYEQYF. The CDR3, as DNA: TGTGCCAGCAGCTTAAAGCAGGGAACCTACGAGCAGTACTTC.